The 21 T cell receptor beta chains listed next were all sequenced from one sample in a study of CD8 T cells in ankylosing spondylitis. One entry per CDR3 protein, called by TCRdb with MiXCR from the 5' RACE reads. This table has tens of thousands of distinct CDR3 sequences, roughly 27% appearing once. Input material: blood, either unsorted or a sorted T cell fraction (not recorded which). The receptors derive from a male donor with ankylosing spondylitis or in good health (not recorded which).

The chain is built from TRBV11-2 and TRBJ2-1; no clear D. The V gene's germline CDR1 is SGHAT and CDR2 FQNNGV. The CDR3 consists of 14 residues. Trimming cost V 1 base and J 4 bases, with 8 bases left between them. CDR3 amino acids: CASSLGAVYNEQFF. DNA of the CDR3: TGTGCCAGCAGCTTAGGGGCAGTATACAATGAGCAGTTCTTC.

This clonotype was seen only a few times. The chain is built from TRBV20-1 and TRBJ2-3; 8 positions match TRBD1. The CDR3 is 15 amino acids. The V segment lost 5 bases and the J segment 0 bases; nucleotides outside the gene matches: 7. CDR1 and CDR2 from the germline V gene are DFQATT and SNEGSKA (reference sequence). The CDR3 DNA reads TGCAGTGCTCCAAAACAGGGGGTTAGCACAGATACGCAGTATTTT. Its protein is CSAPKQGVSTDTQYF.

The chain employs TRBV7-9 and TRBJ1-1, with a possible D match to TRBD1 (5 bases). The germline V gene encodes CDR1 SEHNR and CDR2 FQNEAQ (reference sequence). The CDR3 extends over 15 amino acids. The V gene lost 3 bases and the J gene lost 2 bases, with 13 bases spanning the gap. Here the CDR3 DNA reads TGTGCCAGCAGCTTCCCCGGGGGAGGTAACACTGAAGCTTTCTTT. Its translation is CASSFPGGGNTEAFF.

The chain joins TRBV5-5 to TRBJ2-1, with 7 bases that match TRBD2. This CDR3 region has 15 residues. The V segment lost 1 base and the J segment 3 bases; nucleotides outside the gene matches: 4. Germline lookup yields CDR1 SGHKS and CDR2 YYEKEE (reference sequence). As DNA, the CDR3 is TGTGCCAGCAGCTTGAGGCTAGCGGACTACAATGAGCAGTTCTTC. Encoded protein: CASSLRLADYNEQFF.

This clonotype was detected ten times or more. The rearrangement uses TRBV20-1 and TRBJ2-7; D is uncertain. Germline lookup yields CDR1 DFQATT and CDR2 SNEGSKA (reference sequence). CDR3 size: 13 residues. V lost 3 bases to trimming and J lost 1 base, with 10 bases between them. The CDR3 is CSASRGPSYEQYF. The CDR3, as DNA: TGCAGTGCTAGTCGCGGACCGTCCTACGAGCAGTACTTC.

This clonotype was seen only a few times. The chain couples TRBV20-1 to TRBJ1-4, with 9 positions matching TRBD1. Germline values: CDR1 DFQATT, CDR2 SNEGSKA (reference sequence). Unmatched junction bases numbered 11, after V lost 6 bases and J lost 6 bases. This CDR3 has 15 amino acids. The CDR3 nucleotides read TGCAGTGCCCAACGCCGAGGGACAGGGTATGAAAAACTGTTTTTT. Protein: CSAQRRGTGYEKLFF.

The rearrangement uses TRBV5-5 and TRBJ2-3; D could derive from TRBD1 or TRBD2 (6 bases each). Germline-derived CDR1 and CDR2 are SGHKS and YYEKEE (reference sequence). V was clipped by 4 bases and J by 4 bases, with 19 bases between them. This CDR3 spans 16 amino acids. The CDR3, as DNA: TGTGCCAGCAGCCCGGGAGCAGGGGCTGGGGCAGATACGCAGTATTTT. Amino acids: CASSPGAGAGADTQYF.

The rearrangement joins TRBV18 to TRBJ1-5; 8 nucleotides line up with TRBD1. The CDR3 is 16 residues long. V was clipped by 3 bases and J by 1 base; unmatched bases: 5. Germline values: CDR1 KGHSH, CDR2 LQKENI. As DNA, the CDR3 is TGTGCCAGCTCACCGGGACAGGTATCCAGCAATCAGCCCCAGCATTTT. As protein: CASSPGQVSSNQPQHF.

In its sample, this clonotype was seen many times. The V gene is TRBV6-1, the J gene TRBJ1-5; D is possibly TRBD1 (5 bases). The CDR3 is made up of 17 amino acids. Trimming pared 0 bases from V and 6 bases from J, leaving 18 bases between. Germline V lookup: CDR1 MNHNS, CDR2 SASEGT. DNA for the CDR3: TGTGCCAGCAGTGAAGCGCTTCAAGGGGTAGGTTTTCAGCCCCAGCATTTT. Encoded protein: CASSEALQGVGFQPQHF.

This clonotype was seen only a few times. J is TRBJ1-2 and V is TRBV6-1; 9 bases match TRBD1. V was clipped by 6 bases and J by 2 bases; unmatched bases: 4. Germline V gene sequence: CDR1 MNHNS, CDR2 SASEGT. The CDR3 is 14 residues long. In DNA, the CDR3 is TGTGCCAGCAGGGGGGACAGGGAGAACTATGGCTACACCTTC. Protein sequence: CASRGDRENYGYTF.

V and J are TRBV5-1 and TRBJ1-1; D not certain. Trimming pared 1 base from V and 2 bases from J, leaving 15 bases between. The CDR3 totals 16 residues. The germline gives CDR1 SGHRS, CDR2 YFSETQ. DNA for the CDR3: TGCGCCAGCAGCTTGTTGGGCTCCCTACCCAACACTGAAGCTTTCTTT. Encoded protein: CASSLLGSLPNTEAFF. Combining the CDR3 with reference TRBV5-1 and TRBJ1-1 gives the whole variable domain KAGVTQTPRYLIKTRGQQVTLSCSPISGHRSVSWYQQTPGQGLQFLFEYFSETQRNKGNFPGRFSGRQFSNSRSEMNVSTLELGDSALYLCASSLLGSLPNTEAFFGQGTRLTVV.

V gene TRBV20-1 combines with J gene TRBJ1-1; D is perhaps TRBD1 (5 bases). The V end lost 6 bases, the J end lost 0 bases, and 11 bases lay between the germline ends. The germline V gene encodes CDR1 DFQATT and CDR2 SNEGSKA (reference sequence). The CDR3 contains 13 residues. The CDR3 DNA is TGCAGTGCGAGACAGAATATGAACACTGAAGCTTTCTTT. It specifies CSARQNMNTEAFF.

This clonotype has a handful of counts. This sequence joins TRBV9 and TRBJ2-1; the D is unclear. V shed 0 bases and J shed 10 bases, with 14 bases lying between them. The CDR3 is 14 residues long. CDR1 and CDR2 (germline): SGDLS, YYNGEE. The CDR3 reads CASSVGVFSREQFF. DNA of the CDR3: TGTGCCAGCAGCGTAGGGGTCTTTTCGAGGGAGCAGTTCTTC.

CDR3 bases: TGCGCCAGCAGCTTGGTCGCTAGCGGGGGTCCCTCCGGGGTTGCAGATACGCAGTATTTT. Protein: CASSLVASGGPSGVADTQYF. The V call is TRBV5-1, the J call TRBJ2-3, with TRBD2 identical over 10 bases. After removal of 0 bases from V and 4 bases from J, the junction contained 17 bases not matched to a gene. This CDR3 spans 20 amino acids. Per the germline V gene, CDR1 is SGHRS and CDR2 is YFSETQ.

This clonotype turned up a few times. The rearrangement links TRBV20-1 to TRBJ2-7, with 8 bases that match TRBD2. With 0 bases clipped from V and 2 bases from J, the junction kept 6 bases outside the gene matches. CDR1 is DFQATT and CDR2 is SNEGSKA in the germline V gene (reference sequence). This CDR3 is built from 15 residues. The CDR3, as DNA: TGCAGTGCTAGAGATTATCAACTAGCGGCCTACGAGCAGTACTTC. This sequence encodes CSARDYQLAAYEQYF.

The CDR3: CASSLLGATGELFF. The CDR3 bases are TGTGCCAGCAGTCTCTTAGGGGCTACCGGGGAGCTGTTTTTT. The chain joins TRBV12-3 or TRBV12-4 to TRBJ2-2, with D possibly matching TRBD1 (5 bases). CDR3 length equals 14 residues. Trimming shortened V by 5 bases and J by 5 bases, and 12 bases separated the two germline ends.

This sequence joins TRBV18 and TRBJ1-2; unclear D gene. The ends were cut back, 4 bases at V and 4 bases at J, with 7 bases in the middle. The CDR3 has 12 amino acids. The germline V gene encodes CDR1 KGHSH and CDR2 LQKENI. The CDR3 DNA follows: TGTGCCAGCTCACGTGACTTCTATGGCTACACCTTC. It translates to CASSRDFYGYTF.

This chain uses TRBV5-6 with TRBJ1-2, with TRBD1 as a possible D gene (6 bases). Germline lookup yields CDR1 SGHDT and CDR2 YYEEEE. The CDR3 is made up of 15 amino acids. Trimming took off 0 bases at V and 3 bases at J, with 12 bases between the two ends. In nucleotides, the CDR3 is TGTGCCAGCAGCTTGGCCGAAGGGGGAGACTATGGCTACACCTTC. Residues: CASSLAEGGDYGYTF.

This clonotype was picked up a small number of times. The rearrangement links TRBV25-1 to TRBJ2-3, with TRBD1 matching 7 bases. Germline CDR1 and CDR2: MGHDK and SYGVNS. The CDR3 is made up of 18 amino acids. The trim removed 0 bases at V and 4 bases at J, leaving 13 bases unmatched. DNA of the CDR3: TGTGCCAGCAGTGAATATTTCCCCCGACAGGGTAGTGCAGATACGCAGTATTTT. It yields the protein CASSEYFPRQGSADTQYF.

J is TRBJ2-3 and V is TRBV3-1, with unresolved D. Germline loops: CDR1 LGHDT, CDR2 YNNKEL (reference sequence). Trimming removed 1 base from V and 2 bases from J, with 13 bases in between. This CDR3 has 16 residues. Here the CDR3 reads CASSQGRLDVTDTQYF. The CDR3 DNA is TGTGCCAGCAGCCAAGGTCGGTTGGATGTCACAGATACGCAGTATTTT.

The chain carries TRBV5-1 and TRBJ2-2, with D perhaps TRBD2 (5 bases). Trimming shortened V by 4 bases and J by 5 bases, and 18 bases separated the two germline ends. The CDR3 is 16 amino acids. Germline V gene lookup returns CDR1 SGHRS and CDR2 YFSETQ. The CDR3 coding sequence is TGCGCCAGCAGCCCTGGAGGCTGGTCGCGGACCGGGGAGCTGTTTTTT. Residues: CASSPGGWSRTGELFF.